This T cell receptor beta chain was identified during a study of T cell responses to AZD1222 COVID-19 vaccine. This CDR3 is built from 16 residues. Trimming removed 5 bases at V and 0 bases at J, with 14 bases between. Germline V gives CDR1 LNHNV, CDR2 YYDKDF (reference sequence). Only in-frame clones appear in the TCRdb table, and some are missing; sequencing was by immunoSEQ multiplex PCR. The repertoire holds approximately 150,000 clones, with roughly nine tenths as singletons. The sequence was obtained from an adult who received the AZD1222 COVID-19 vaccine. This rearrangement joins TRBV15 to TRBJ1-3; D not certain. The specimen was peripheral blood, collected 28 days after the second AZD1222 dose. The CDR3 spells CATSPQLALSGNTIYF. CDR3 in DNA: TGTGCCACCAGCCCCCAGTTAGCGCTCTCTGGAAACACCATATATTTT.